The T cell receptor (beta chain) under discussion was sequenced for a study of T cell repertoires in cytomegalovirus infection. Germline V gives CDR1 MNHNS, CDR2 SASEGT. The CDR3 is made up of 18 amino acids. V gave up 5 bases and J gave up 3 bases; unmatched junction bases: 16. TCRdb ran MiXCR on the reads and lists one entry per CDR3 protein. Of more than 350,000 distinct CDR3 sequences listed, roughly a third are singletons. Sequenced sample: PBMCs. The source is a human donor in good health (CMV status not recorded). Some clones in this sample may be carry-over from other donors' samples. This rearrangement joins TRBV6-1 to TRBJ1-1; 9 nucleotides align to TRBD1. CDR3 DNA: TGTGCCAGCAGTCTCCTTCCGGGACAGGGTTTGTCGGACACTGAAGCTTTCTTT. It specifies CASSLLPGQGLSDTEAFF.